This TCR beta chain originates from a study of early T cells in non-severe SARS-CoV-2 infection. Overall study: It was bulk RNA from unsorted whole blood that was sequenced, and the chains were unpaired. Study-wide results and caveats: VDJdb-based matching was biased toward anti-spike CD8 responses and missed private and CD4 specificities.

The V end was cut by 0 bases, the J end by 2 bases, with 8 bases between. Per germline, CDR1 ENHRY and CDR2 SYGVKD. This CDR3 contains 14 residues. Attachment of unique molecular identifiers was made to individual cDNA molecules. TCRdb independently ran MiXCR on the 5' RACE reads; one entry per CDR3 protein. Of 50,000 to 60,000 distinct CDR3 sequences listed, approximately 6.7% are singletons. A remark on this clonotype: As yet, its antigen is unknown.

Sequences were obtained from whole blood. The clonotype was recovered from an adult who was a healthcare worker with PCR-confirmed SARS-CoV-2 infection or an uninfected control (not recorded which). The chain combines TRBV10-3 with TRBJ2-7, with D unresolved. The CDR3 region has the DNA TGTGCCATCAGTGAGTCGACATCAACCTACGAGCAGTACTTC. Protein product: CAISESTSTYEQYF.